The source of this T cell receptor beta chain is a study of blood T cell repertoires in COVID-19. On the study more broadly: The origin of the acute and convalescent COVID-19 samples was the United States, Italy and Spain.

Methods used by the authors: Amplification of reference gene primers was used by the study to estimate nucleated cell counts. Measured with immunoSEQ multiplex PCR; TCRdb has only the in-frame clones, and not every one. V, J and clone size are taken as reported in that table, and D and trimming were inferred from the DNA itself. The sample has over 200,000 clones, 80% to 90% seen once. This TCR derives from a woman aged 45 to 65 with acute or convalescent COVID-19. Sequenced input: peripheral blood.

This CDR3 reads CASSFRGRATGELFF. CDR3 bases: TGTGCCAGCAGCTTTCGCGGGAGGGCCACCGGGGAGCTGTTTTTT. This chain joins TRBV11-2 and TRBJ2-2, with 9 bases identical to TRBD2. Germline CDR1 and CDR2: SGHAT and FQNNGV. Trimming removed 3 bases from V and 4 bases from J; junction bases left unmatched: 3. The CDR3 has 15 amino acids.